This TCR beta chain came from a study of shared clonotypes between healthy human individuals. CD45RO-negative CD8 cells positively selected for CCR7 made up the naive population, which excluded terminally differentiated effector memory CD45RA+ cells. Measured with immunoSEQ multiplex PCR; TCRdb has only the in-frame clones, and not every one. The sample lists millions of clones; roughly 95% were seen once. The germline CDR1 and CDR2 sequences are MNHEY and SVGAGI. V was pared by 2 bases and J by 8 bases, with 7 bases between. The CDR3 covers 13 residues. The chain joins TRBV6-5 to TRBJ2-6; unclear D gene. This receptor was obtained from a man aged 18 to 29 in good health. Sequencing was carried out using naive CD8+ T cells sorted from blood. The chain's CDR3 is CASSYAATNVLTF. The CDR3, as DNA: TGTGCCAGCAGTTACGCAGCGACCAACGTCCTGACTTTC.